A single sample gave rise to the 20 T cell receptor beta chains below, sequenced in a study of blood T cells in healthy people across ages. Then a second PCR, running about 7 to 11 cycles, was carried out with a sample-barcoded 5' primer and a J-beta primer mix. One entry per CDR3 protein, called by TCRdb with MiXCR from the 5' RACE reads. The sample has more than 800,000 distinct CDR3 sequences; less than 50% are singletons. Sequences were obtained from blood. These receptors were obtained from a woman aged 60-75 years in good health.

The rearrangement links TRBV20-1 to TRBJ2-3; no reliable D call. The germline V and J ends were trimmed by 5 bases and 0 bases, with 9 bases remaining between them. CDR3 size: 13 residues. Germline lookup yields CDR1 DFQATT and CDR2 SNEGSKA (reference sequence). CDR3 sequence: CSAYRGSTDTQYF. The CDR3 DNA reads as TGCAGTGCTTACCGAGGCAGCACAGATACGCAGTATTTT.

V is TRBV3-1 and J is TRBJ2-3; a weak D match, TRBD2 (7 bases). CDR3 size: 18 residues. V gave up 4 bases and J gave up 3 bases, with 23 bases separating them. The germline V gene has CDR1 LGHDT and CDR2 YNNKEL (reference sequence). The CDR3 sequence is CASSPEGGDIPRTDTQYF. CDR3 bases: TGTGCCAGCAGCCCCGAAGGGGGGGACATACCACGAACAGATACGCAGTATTTT.

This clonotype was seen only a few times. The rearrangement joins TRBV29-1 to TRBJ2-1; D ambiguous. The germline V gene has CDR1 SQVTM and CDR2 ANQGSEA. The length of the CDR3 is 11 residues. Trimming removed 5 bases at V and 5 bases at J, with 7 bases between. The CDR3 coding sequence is TGCAGCGTTCGCGCTCACAATGAGCAGTTCTTC. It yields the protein CSVRAHNEQFF.

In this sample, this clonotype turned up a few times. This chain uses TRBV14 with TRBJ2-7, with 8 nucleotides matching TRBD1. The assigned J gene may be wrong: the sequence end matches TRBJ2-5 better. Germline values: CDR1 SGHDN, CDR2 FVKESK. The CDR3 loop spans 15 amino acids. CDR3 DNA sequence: TGTGCCAGCAGCCAACAACGGACAGGGCAAGAGACCCAGTACTTC. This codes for CASSQQRTGQETQYF.

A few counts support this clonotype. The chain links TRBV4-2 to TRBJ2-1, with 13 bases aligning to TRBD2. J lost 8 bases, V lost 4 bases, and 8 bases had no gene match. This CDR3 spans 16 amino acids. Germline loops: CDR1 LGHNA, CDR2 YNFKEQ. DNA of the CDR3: TGTGCCAGCAGCCCCGGGACTAGCGGGACCCTCTATGAGCAGTTCTTC. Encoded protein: CASSPGTSGTLYEQFF.

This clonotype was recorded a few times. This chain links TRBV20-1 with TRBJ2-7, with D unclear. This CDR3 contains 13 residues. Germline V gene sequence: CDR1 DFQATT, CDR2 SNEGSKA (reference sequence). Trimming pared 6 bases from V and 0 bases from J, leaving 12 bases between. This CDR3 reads CSAQNSVSYEQYF. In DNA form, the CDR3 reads TGCAGTGCCCAGAACAGCGTCTCCTACGAGCAGTACTTC.

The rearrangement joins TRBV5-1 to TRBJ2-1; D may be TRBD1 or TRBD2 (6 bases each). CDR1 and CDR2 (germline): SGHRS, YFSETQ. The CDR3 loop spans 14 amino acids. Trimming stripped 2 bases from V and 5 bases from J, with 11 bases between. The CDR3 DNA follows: TGCGCCAGCAGCTTACGGGGGCCGGACAATGAGCAGTTCTTC. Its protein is CASSLRGPDNEQFF.

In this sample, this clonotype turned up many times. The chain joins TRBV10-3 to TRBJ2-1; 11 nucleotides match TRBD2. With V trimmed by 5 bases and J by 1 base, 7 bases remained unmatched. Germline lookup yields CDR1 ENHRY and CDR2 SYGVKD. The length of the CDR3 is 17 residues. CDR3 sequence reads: CAISLGTSGKSYNEQFF. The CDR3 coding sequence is TGTGCCATCAGTCTCGGGACTAGCGGCAAGTCCTACAATGAGCAGTTCTTC.

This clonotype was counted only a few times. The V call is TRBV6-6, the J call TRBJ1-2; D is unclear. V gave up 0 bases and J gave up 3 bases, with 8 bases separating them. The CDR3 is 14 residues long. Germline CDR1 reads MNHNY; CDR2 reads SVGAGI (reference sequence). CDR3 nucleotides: TGTGCCAGCAGTTACTCCGACGGGGACTATGGCTACACCTTC. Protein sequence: CASSYSDGDYGYTF.

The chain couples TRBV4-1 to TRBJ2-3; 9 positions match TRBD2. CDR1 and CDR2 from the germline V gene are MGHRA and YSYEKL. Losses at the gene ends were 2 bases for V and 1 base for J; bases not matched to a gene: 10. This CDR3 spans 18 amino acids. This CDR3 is CASSQFRIAGVGTDTQYF. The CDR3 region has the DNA TGCGCCAGCAGCCAATTCCGTATAGCGGGAGTAGGCACAGATACGCAGTATTTT.

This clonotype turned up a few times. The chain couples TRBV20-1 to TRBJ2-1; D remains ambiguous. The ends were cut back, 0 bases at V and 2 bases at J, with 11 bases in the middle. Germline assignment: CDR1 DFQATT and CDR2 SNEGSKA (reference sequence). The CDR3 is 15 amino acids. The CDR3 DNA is TGCAGTGCTAGAGATCCATCCAGCCCCTACAATGAGCAGTTCTTC. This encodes CSARDPSSPYNEQFF.

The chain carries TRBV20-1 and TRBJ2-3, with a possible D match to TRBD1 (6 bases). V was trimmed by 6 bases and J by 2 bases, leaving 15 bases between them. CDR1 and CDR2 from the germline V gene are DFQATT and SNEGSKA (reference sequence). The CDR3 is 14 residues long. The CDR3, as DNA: TGCAGTGCCCGAAAGCGGACAGACACAGATACGCAGTATTTT. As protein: CSARKRTDTDTQYF.

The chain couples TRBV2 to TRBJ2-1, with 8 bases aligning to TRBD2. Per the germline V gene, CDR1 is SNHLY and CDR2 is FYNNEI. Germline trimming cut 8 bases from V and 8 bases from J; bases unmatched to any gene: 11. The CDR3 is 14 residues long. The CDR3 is CASRGRAGVYEQFF. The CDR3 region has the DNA TGTGCCAGCCGGGGACGAGCGGGAGTATATGAGCAGTTCTTC.

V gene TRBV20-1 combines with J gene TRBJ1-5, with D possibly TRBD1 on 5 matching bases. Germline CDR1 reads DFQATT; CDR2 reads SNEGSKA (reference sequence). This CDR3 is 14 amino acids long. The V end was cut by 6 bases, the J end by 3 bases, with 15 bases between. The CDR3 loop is CSALRGDHNQPQHF. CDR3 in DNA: TGCAGTGCCTTACGGGGGGACCACAATCAGCCCCAGCATTTT.

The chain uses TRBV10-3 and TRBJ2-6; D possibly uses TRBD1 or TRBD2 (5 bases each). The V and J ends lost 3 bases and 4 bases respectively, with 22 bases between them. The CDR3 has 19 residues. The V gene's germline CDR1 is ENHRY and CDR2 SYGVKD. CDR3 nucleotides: TGTGCCATCAGTGATTTAACAGTCTTCCTAGGGACCGGGGCCAACGTCCTGACTTTC. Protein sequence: CAISDLTVFLGTGANVLTF.

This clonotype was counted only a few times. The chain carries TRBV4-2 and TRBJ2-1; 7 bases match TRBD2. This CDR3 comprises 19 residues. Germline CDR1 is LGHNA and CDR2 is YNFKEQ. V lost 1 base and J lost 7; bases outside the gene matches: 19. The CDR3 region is CASSQGGERASGYWNEQFF. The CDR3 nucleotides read TGTGCCAGCAGCCAAGGAGGTGAAAGGGCTAGCGGTTATTGGAATGAGCAGTTCTTC.

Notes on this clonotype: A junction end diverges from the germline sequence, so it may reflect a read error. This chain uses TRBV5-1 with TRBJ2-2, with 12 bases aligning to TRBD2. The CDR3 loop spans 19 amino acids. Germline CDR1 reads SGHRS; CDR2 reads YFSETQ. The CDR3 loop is CASSSSSGRALSVPGELFF. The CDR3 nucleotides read TGTGCCAGCAGCTCGTCTAGCGGGAGGGCCCTTTCTGTACCCGGGGAGCTGTTTTTT.

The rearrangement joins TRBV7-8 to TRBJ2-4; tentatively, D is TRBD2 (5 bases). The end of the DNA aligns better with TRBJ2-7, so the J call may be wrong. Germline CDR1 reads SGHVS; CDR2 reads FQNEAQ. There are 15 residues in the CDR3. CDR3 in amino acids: CASSLAASFPYEQYF. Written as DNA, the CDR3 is TGTGCCAGCAGCTTAGCGGCTAGCTTCCCCTACGAGCAGTACTTC.

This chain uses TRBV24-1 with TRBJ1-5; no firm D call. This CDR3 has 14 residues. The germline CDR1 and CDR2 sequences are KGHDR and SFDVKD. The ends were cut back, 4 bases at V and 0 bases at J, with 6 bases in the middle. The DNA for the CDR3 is TGTGCCACCAGTGAAGATTATAGCAATCAGCCCCAGCATTTT. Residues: CATSEDYSNQPQHF.

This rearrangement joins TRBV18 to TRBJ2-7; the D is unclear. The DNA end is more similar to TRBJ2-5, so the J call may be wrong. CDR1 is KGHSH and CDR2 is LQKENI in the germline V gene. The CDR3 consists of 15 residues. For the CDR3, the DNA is TGTGCCAGCTCACCAAAAAGAGGCGGTCGAGAGACCCAGTACTTC. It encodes CASSPKRGGRETQYF.